This T cell receptor beta chain came from a study of T cell repertoires in cytomegalovirus infection. Overall study context: The public TCR beta signatures pointed to both CMV infection and matching HLA type.

Study outcomes and limitations: HLA-C-restricted, CMV-specific TCR beta clonotypes were dominant ex vivo. Frequencies of public TCR beta families were cumulated, and this identified carriers of CMV plus the relevant HLA.

As to this clonotype: The antigen remains undetermined.

Trimming took 4 bases from V and 5 from J, leaving 11 bases between them. Germline V lookup: CDR1 SGHRS, CDR2 YFSETQ. The CDR3 length is 13 residues. MiXCR was run by TCRdb on the reads, yielding one entry per CDR3 protein. The data hold roughly 230,000 distinct CDR3 sequences, with around 15% observed a single time. The material sequenced was CD8+ T cells from PBMCs. This chain links TRBV5-1 with TRBJ2-3; D is undetermined. The sequence was obtained from a human donor in good health (CMV status not recorded). Some clones in this sample may be carry-over from other donors' samples. The CDR3 loop reads CASSPDWGDTQYF. The CDR3 DNA follows: TGCGCCAGCAGCCCCGACTGGGGAGATACGCAGTATTTT.